This TCR beta chain was identified during a study of cytomegalovirus exposure and HLA in healthy donors. The trim removed 5 bases at V and 0 bases at J, leaving 4 bases unmatched. Germline lookup yields CDR1 MDHEN and CDR2 SYDVKM. The CDR3 consists of 15 residues. Details on this clone: Its specificity is not known.

General study points: There were 164 TCR beta chains listed as cytomegalovirus-associated. Previous analysis showed most TCR beta V segments were productive about 87% or about 30% of the time. Highest at DRB1 and lowest at HLA-C, TCR association rates differed among HLA loci in a later analysis. Later genetic work tied a missense DCLRE1C variant to beta-chain V and J trimming.

Primers: 60 Vbeta forward and 13 Jbeta reverse. Data came from immunoSEQ multiplex PCR; TCRdb stores just in-frame clones and leaves some out. Of about 180,000 clones listed, roughly 77% are singletons. The J gene is TRBJ2-3, the V gene TRBV28; the match to TRBD2 covers 8 bases. The sequence was collected from a young woman in good health and CMV-seropositive. Sequencing was performed on PBMCs. The CDR3 is CASSASSGSTDTQYF. The CDR3 DNA reads TGTGCCAGCAGTGCTTCTAGCGGGAGCACAGATACGCAGTATTTT.